This T cell receptor beta chain was obtained from a study of blood T cell repertoires in COVID-19. Study background: The origin of the acute and convalescent COVID-19 samples was the United States, Italy and Spain. Sample material is recorded as cDNA or gDNA derived from T cells, B-cell-depleted T cells, or PBMCs.

Participants reported their clinical history, and cohort assignment relied on those reports. As originally analysed: Amplification from reference gene primers served as the basis for estimated nucleated cell counts. Clones were read by immunoSEQ multiplex PCR, and TCRdb kept only the in-frame ones, dropping some. The V and J calls and clone size come from that table; D and trimming were worked out from the DNA. The table has 270,000 or so clones, roughly 91% seen once. The TCR originated in a woman in her forties with acute COVID-19. Sequencing was done on a sample of PBMCs or T cells enriched from blood (not recorded which).

The CDR3 coding sequence is TGTGCCAGCAGCTTAGGGACTAGCGGGAGCTACGAGCAGTACTTC. It yields the protein CASSLGTSGSYEQYF. This rearrangement joins TRBV5-6 to TRBJ2-7, with 14 bases matching TRBD2. The V and J ends lost 2 bases and 3 bases, in that order; junction bases with no gene match: 1. This CDR3 is built from 15 residues. Germline CDR1 and CDR2: SGHDT and YYEEEE. The full variable domain, in which reference TRBV5-6 and TRBJ2-7 provide the parts outside the CDR3, is DAGVTQSPTHLIKTRGQQVTLRCSPKSGHDTVSWYQQALGQGPQFIFQYYEEEERQRGNFPDRFSGHQFPNYSSELNVNALLLGDSALYLCASSLGTSGSYEQYFGPGTRLTVT.